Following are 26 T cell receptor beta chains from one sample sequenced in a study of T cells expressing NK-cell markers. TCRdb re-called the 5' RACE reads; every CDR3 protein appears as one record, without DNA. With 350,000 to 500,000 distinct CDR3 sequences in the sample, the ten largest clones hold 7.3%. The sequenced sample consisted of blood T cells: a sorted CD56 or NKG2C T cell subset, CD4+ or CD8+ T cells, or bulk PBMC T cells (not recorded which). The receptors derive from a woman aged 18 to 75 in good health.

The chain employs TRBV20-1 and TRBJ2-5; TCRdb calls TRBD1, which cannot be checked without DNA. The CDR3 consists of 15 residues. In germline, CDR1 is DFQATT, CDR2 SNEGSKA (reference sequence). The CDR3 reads CSARLDVGQQETQYF.

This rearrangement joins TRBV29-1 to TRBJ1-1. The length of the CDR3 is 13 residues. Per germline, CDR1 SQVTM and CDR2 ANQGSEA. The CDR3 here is CSVTSVMNTEAFF.

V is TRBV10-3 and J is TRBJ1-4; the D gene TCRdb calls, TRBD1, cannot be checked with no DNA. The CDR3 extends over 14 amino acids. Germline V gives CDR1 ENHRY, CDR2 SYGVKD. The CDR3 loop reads CAISGARDSEKLFF.

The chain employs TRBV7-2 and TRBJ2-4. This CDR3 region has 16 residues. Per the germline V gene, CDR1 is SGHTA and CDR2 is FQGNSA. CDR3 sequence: CASSLADTLAKNIQYF.

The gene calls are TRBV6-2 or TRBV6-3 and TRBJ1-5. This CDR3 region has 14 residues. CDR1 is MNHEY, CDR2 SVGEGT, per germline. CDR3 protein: CASSYRGMNQPQHF.

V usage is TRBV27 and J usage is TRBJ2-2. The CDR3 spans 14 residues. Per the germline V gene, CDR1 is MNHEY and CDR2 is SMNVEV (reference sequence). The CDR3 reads CASSAYSRSGELFF.

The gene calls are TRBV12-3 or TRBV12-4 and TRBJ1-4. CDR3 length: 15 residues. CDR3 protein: CASSRRETTNEKLFF.

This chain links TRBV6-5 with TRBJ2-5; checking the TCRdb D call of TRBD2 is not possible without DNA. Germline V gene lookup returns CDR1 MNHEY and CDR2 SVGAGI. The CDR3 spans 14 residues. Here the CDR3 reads CASSYLARQETQYF.

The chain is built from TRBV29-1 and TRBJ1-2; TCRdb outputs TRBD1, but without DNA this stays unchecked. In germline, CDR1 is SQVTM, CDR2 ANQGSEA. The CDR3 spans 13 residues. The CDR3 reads CSVLGTRVRGYTF.

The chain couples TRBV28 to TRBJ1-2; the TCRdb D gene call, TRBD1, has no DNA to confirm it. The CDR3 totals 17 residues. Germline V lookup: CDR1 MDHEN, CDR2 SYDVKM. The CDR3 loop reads CASSTHHTGGRSYGYTF.

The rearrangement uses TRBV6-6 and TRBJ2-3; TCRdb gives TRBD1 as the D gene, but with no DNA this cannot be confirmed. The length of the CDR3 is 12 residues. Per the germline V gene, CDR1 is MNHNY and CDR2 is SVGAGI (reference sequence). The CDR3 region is CASTWGLDTQYF.

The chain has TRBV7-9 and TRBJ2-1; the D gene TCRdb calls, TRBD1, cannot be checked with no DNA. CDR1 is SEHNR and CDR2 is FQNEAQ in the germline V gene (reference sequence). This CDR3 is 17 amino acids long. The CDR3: CASSLDGMTRRTSEQFF.

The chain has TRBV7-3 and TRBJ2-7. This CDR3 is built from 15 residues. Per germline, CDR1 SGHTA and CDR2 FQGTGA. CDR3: CATTNGRLNTYEQYF.

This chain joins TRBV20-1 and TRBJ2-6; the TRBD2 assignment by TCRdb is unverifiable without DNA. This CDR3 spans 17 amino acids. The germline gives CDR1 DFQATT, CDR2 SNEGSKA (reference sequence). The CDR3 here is CSARDRFSGFGANVLTF.

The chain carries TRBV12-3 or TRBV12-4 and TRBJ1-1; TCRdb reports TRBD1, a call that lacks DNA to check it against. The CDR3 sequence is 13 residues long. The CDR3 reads CASTQTENTEAFF.

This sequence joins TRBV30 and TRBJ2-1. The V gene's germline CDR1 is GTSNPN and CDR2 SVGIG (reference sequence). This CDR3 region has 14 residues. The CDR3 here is CAWNDILSYNEQFF. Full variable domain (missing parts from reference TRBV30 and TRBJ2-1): SQTIHQWPATLVQPVGSPLSLECTVEGTSNPNLYWYRQAAGRGLQLLFYSVGIGQISSEVPQNLSASRPQDRQFILSSKKLLLSDSGFYLCAWNDILSYNEQFFGPGTRLTVL.

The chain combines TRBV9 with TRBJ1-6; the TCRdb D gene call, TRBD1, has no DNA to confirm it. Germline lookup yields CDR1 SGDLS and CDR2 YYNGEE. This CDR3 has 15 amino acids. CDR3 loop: CASSADRAYGSPLHF. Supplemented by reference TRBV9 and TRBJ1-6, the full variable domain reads DSGVTQTPKHLITATGQRVTLRCSPRSGDLSVYWYQQSLDQGLQFLIQYYNGEERAKGNILERFSAQQFPDLHSELNLSSLELGDSALYFCASSADRAYGSPLHFGNGTRLTVT.

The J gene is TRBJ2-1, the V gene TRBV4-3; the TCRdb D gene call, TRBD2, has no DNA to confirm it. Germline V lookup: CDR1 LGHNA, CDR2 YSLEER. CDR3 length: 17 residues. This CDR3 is CASSQRLVAGERNEQFF.

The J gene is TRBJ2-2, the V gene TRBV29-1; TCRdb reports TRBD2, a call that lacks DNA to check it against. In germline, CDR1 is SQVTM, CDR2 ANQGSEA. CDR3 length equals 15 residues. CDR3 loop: CSAEPASGPTGELFF.

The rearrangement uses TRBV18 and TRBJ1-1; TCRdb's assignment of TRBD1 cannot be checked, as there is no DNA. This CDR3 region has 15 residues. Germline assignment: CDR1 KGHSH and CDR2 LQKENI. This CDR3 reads CASSPDRTGGAEAFF.

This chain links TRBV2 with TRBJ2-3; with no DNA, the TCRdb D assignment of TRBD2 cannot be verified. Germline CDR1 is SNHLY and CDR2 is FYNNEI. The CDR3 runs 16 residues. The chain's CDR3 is CASSPLTGTDTDTQYF.

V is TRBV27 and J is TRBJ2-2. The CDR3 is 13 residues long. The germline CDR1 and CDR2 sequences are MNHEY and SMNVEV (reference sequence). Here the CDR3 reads CASSRNSAGELFF.

This CDR3 reads CASSLAGAGAYNEQFF. J is TRBJ2-1 and V is TRBV7-9; absent DNA, TCRdb's TRBD2 call cannot be checked. Germline loops: CDR1 SEHNR, CDR2 FQNEAQ (reference sequence). The CDR3 extends over 16 amino acids.

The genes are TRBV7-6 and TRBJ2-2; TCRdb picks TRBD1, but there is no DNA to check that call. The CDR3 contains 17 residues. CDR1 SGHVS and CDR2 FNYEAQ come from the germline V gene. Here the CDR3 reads CASSLVVRGHGTGELFF.

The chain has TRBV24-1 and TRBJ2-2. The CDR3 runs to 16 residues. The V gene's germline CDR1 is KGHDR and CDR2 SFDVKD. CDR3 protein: CATSDSRQANTGELFF.

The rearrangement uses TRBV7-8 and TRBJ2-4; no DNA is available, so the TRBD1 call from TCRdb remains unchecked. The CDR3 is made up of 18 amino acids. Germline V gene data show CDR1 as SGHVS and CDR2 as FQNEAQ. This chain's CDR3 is CASSPWTGNELAKNIQYF.